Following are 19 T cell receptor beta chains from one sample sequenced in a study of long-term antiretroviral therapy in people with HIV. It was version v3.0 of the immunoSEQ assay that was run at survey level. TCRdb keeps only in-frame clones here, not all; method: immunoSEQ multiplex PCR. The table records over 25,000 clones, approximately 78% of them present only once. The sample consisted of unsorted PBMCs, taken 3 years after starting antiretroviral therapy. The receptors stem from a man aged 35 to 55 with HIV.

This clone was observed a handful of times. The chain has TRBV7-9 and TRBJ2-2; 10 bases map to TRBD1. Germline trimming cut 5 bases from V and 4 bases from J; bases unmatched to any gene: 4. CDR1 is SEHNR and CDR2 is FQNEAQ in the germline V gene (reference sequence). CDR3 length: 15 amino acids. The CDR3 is CASSPRTGGTGELFF. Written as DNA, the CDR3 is TGTGCCAGCAGCCCGCGGACAGGGGGCACCGGGGAGCTGTTTTTT.

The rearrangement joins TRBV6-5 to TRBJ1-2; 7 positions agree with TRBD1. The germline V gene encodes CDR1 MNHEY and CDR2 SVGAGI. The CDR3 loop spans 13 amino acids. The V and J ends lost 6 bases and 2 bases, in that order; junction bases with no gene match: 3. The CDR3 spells CASRETGNYGYTF. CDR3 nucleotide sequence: TGTGCCAGCAGAGAGACAGGGAACTATGGCTACACCTTC.

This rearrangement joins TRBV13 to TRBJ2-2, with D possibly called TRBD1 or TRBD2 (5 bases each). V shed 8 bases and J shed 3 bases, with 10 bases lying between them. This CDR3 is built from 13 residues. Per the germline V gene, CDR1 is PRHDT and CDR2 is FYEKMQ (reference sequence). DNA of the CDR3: TGTGCCAGCCGGGGCCGTGACACCGGGGAGCTGTTTTTT. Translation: CASRGRDTGELFF.

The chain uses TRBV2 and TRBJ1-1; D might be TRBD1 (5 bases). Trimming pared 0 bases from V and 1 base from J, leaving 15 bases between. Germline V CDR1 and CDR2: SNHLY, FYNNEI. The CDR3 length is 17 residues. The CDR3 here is CASSEALRGDGNTEAFF. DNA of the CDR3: TGTGCCAGCAGTGAAGCGCTTCGGGGGGATGGGAACACTGAAGCTTTCTTT.

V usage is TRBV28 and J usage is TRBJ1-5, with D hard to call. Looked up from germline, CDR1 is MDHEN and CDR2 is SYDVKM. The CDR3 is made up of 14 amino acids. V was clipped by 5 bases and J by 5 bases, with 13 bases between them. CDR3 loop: CASSPIGWDQPQHF. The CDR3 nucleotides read TGTGCCAGCAGTCCGATTGGGTGGGATCAGCCCCAGCATTTT.

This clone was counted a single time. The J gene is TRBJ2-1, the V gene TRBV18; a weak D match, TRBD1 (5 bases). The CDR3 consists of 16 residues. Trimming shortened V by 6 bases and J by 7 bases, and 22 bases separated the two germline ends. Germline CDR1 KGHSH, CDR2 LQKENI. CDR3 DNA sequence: TGTGCCAGCTCTCCCCAACAGGAATCGGCTATTAATGAGCAGTTCTTC. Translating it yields CASSPQQESAINEQFF.

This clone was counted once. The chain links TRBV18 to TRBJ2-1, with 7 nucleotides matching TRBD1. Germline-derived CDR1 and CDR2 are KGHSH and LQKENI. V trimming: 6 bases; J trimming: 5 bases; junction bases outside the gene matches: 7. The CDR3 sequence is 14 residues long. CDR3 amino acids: CASSTGTANNEQFF. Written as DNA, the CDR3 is TGTGCCAGCTCTACCGGGACAGCCAACAATGAGCAGTTCTTC. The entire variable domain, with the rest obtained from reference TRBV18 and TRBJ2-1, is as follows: NAGVMQNPRHLVRRRGQEARLRCSPMKGHSHVYWYRQLPEEGLKFMVYLQKENIIDESGMPKERFSAEFPKEGPSILRIQQVVRGDSAAYFCASSTGTANNEQFFGPGTRLTVL.

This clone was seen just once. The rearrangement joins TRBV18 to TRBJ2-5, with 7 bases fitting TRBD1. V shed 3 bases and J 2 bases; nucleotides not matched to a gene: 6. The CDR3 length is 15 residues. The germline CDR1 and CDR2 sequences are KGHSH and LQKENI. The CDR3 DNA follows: TGTGCCAGCTCACCCGTGTACAGGGGACAAGAGACCCAGTACTTC. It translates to CASSPVYRGQETQYF.

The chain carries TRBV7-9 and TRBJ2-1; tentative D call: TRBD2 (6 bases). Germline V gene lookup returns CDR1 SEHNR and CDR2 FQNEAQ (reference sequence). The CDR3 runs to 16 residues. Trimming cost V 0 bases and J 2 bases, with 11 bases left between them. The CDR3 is CASSLALEGTYNEQFF. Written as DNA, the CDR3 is TGTGCCAGCAGCTTAGCGCTGGAGGGCACCTACAATGAGCAGTTCTTC. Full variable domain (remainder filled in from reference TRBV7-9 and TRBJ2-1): DTGVSQNPRHKITKRGQNVTFRCDPISEHNRLYWYRQTLGQGPEFLTYFQNEAQLEKSRLLSDRFSAERPKGSFSTLEIQRTEQGDSAMYLCASSLALEGTYNEQFFGPGTRLTVL.

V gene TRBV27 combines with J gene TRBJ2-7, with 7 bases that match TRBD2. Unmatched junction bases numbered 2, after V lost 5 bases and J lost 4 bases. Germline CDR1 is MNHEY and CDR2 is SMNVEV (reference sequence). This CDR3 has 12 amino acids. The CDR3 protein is CASSAGRYEQYF. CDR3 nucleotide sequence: TGTGCCAGCAGTGCCGGGAGGTACGAGCAGTACTTC.

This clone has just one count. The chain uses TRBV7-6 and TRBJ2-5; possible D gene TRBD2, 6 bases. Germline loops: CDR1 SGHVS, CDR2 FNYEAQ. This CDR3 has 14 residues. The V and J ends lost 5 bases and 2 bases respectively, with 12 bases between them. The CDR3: CASSPFGGQETQYF. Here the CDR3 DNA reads TGTGCCAGCAGCCCCTTTGGGGGGCAAGAGACCCAGTACTTC. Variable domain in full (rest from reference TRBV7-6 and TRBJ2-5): GAGVSQSPRYKVTKRGQDVALRCDPISGHVSLYWYRQALGQGPEFLTYFNYEAQQDKSGLPNDRFSAERPEGSISTLTIQRTEQRDSAMYRCASSPFGGQETQYFGPGTRLLVL.

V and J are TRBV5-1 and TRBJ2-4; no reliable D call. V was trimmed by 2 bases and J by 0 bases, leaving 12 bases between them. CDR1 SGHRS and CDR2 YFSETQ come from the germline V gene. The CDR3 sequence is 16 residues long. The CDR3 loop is CASSFTARIAKNIQYF. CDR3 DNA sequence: TGCGCCAGCAGCTTCACAGCTAGAATAGCCAAAAACATTCAGTACTTC.

The CDR3 coding sequence is TGTGCCAGCAGCGTAGGACCACCCATTGAAAAACTGTTTTTT. This encodes CASSVGPPIEKLFF. V gene TRBV9 combines with J gene TRBJ1-4; D not resolved. This CDR3 is built from 14 residues. The V gene lost 0 bases and the J gene lost 7 bases, with 10 bases spanning the gap. Germline values: CDR1 SGDLS, CDR2 YYNGEE.

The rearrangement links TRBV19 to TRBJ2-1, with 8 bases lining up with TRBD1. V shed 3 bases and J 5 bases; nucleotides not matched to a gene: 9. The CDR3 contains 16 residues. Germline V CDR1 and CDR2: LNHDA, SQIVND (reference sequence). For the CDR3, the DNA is TGTGCCAGTAGTATCCTAGCCGGGACAGGACACAATGAGCAGTTCTTC. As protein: CASSILAGTGHNEQFF.

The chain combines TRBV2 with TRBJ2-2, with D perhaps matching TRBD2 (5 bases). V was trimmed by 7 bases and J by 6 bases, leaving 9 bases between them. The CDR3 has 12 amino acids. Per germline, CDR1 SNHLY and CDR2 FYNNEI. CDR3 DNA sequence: TGTGCCAGCACCGGGGTCCCCGGGGAGCTGTTTTTT. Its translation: CASTGVPGELFF.

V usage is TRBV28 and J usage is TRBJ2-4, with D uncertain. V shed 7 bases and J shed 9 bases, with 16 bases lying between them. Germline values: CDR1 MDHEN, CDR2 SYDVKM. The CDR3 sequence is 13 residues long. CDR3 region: CASNSLPRTIQYF. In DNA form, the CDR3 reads TGTGCCAGCAATTCCTTACCCCGGACCATTCAGTACTTC.

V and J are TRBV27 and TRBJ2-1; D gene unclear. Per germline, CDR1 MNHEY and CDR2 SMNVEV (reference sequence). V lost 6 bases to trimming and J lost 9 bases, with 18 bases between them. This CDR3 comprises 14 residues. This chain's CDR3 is CASSPSPVRGEQFF. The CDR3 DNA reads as TGTGCCAGCAGCCCCTCCCCAGTGAGAGGTGAGCAGTTCTTC.

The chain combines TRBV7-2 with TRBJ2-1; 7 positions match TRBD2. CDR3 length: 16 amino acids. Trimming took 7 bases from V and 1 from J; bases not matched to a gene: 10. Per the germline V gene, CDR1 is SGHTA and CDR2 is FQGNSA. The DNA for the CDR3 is TGTGCCAGCACCCCCCCCCTAGCGGAGTCCTACAATGAGCAGTTCTTC. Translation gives CASTPPLAESYNEQFF.

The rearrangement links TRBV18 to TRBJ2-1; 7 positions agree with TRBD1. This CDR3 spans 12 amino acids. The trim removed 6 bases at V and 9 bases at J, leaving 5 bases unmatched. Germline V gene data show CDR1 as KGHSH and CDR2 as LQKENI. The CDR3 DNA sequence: TGTGCCAGCTCCGACAGGGTGGGTGAGCAGTTCTTC. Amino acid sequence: CASSDRVGEQFF. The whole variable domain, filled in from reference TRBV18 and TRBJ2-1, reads NAGVMQNPRHLVRRRGQEARLRCSPMKGHSHVYWYRQLPEEGLKFMVYLQKENIIDESGMPKERFSAEFPKEGPSILRIQQVVRGDSAAYFCASSDRVGEQFFGPGTRLTVL.